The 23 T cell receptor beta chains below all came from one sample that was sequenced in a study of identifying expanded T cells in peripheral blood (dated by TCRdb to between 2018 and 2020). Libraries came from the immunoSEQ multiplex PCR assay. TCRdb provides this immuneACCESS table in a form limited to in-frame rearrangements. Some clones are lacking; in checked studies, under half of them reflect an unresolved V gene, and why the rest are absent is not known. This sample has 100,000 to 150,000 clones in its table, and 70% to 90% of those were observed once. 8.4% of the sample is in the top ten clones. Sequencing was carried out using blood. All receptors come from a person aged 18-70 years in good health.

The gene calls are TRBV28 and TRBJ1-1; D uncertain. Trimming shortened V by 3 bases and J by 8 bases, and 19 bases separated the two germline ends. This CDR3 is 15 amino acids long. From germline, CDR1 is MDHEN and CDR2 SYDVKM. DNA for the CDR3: TGTGCCAGCAGTTTGCCAAGAACTTATCGTCCCGAAGCTTTCTTT. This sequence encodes CASSLPRTYRPEAFF.

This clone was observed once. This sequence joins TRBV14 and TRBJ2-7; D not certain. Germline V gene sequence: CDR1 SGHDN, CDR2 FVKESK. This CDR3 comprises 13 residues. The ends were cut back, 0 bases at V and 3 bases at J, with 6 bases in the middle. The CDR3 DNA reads TGTGCCAGCAGCCAAGAGATTTTCTACGAGCAGTACTTC. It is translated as CASSQEIFYEQYF.

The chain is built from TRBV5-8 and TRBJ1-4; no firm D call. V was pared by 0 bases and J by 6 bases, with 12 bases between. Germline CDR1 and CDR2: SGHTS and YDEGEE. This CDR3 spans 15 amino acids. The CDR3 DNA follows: TGTGCCAGCAGCTTGGTCGGGCAGCCCGATGAAAAACTGTTTTTT. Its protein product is CASSLVGQPDEKLFF.

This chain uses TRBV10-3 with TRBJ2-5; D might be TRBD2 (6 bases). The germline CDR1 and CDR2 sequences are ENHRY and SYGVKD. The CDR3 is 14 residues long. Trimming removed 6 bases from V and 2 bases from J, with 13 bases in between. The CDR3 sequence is CAIRRDSKQETQYF. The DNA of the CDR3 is TGTGCCATCAGGAGGGACTCTAAGCAAGAGACCCAGTACTTC.

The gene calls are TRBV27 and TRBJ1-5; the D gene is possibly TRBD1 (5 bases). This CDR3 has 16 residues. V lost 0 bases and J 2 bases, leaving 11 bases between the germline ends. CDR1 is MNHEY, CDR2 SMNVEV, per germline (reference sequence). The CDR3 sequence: CASSLSFSGRNQPQHF. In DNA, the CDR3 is TGTGCCAGCAGTTTATCTTTCTCAGGGCGCAATCAGCCCCAGCATTTT.

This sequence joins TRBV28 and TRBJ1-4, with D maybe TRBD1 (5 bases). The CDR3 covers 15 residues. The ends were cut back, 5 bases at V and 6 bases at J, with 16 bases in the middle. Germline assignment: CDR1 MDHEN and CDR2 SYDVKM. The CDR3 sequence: CASSPPGGGDEKLFF. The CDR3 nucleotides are TGTGCCAGCAGTCCCCCTGGGGGTGGGGATGAAAAACTGTTTTTT.

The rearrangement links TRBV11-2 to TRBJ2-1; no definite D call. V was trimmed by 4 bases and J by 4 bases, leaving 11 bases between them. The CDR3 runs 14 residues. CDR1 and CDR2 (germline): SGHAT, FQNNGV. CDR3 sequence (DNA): TGTGCCAGCAGCTCCCGCTTCGGATACAATGAGCAGTTCTTC. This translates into CASSSRFGYNEQFF.

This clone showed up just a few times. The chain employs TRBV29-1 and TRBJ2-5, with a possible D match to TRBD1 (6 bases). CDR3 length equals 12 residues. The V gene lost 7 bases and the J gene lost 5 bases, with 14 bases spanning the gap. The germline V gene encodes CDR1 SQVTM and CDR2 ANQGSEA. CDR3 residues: CSADRQGETQYF. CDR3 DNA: TGCAGCGCCGACAGGCAAGGGGAGACCCAGTACTTC.

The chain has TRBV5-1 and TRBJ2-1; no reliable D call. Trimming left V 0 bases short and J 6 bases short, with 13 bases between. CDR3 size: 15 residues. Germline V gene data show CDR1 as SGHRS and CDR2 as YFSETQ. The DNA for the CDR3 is TGCGCCAGCAGCTTGGAGCTAGATGGTGGCAATGAGCAGTTCTTC. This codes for CASSLELDGGNEQFF.

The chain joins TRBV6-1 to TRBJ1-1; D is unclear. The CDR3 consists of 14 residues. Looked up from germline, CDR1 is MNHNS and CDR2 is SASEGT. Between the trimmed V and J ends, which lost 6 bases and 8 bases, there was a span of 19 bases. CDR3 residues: CASRKGWDKTEAFF. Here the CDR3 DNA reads TGTGCCAGCAGGAAGGGTTGGGATAAAACCGAAGCTTTCTTT.

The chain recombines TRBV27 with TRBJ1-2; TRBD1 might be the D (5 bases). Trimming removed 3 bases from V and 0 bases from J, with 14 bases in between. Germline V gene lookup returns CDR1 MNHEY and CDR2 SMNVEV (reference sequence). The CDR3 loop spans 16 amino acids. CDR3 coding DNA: TGTGCCAGCAGTTTGGTACGACAGCCCTCTAACTATGGCTACACCTTC. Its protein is CASSLVRQPSNYGYTF.

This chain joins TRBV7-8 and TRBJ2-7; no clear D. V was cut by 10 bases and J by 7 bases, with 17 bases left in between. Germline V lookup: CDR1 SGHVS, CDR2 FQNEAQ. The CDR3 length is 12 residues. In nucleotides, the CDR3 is TGTGCCATTTCCAAGAGGCCTGGTGAGCAGTACTTC. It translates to CAISKRPGEQYF. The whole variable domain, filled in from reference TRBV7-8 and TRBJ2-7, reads GAGVSQSPRYKVAKRGQDVALRCDPISGHVSLFWYQQALGQGPEFLTYFQNEAQLDKSGLPSDRFFAERPEGSVSTLKIQRTQQEDSAVYLCAISKRPGEQYFGPGTRLTVT.

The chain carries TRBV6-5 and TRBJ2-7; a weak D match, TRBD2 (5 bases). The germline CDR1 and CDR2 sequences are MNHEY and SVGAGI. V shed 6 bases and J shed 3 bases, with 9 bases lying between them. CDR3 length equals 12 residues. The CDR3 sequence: CASRVGVYEQYF. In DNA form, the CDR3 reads TGTGCCAGCAGGGTCGGGGTCTACGAGCAGTACTTC.

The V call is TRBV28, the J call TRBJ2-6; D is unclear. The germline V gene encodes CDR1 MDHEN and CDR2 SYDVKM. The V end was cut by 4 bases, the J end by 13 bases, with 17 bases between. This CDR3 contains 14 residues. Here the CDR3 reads CASSSPDIARVLTF. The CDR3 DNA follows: TGTGCCAGCAGTTCTCCCGACATAGCCAGGGTCCTGACTTTC. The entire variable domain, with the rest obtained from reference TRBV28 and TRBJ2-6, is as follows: DVKVTQSSRYLVKRTGEKVFLECVQDMDHENMFWYRQDPGLGLRLIYFSYDVKMKEKGDIPEGYSVSREKKERFSLILESASTNQTSMYLCASSSPDIARVLTFGAGSRLTVL.

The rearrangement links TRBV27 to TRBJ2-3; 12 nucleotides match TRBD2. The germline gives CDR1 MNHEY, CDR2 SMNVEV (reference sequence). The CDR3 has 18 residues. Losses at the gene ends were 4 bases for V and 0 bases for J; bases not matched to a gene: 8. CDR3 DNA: TGTGCCAGCAGTTCGCAAAGACTAGCGGGAGAAAGCACAGATACGCAGTATTTT. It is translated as CASSSQRLAGESTDTQYF.

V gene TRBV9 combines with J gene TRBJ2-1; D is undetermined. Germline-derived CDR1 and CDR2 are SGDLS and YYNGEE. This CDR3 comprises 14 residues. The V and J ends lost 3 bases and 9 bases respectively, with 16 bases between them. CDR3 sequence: CASSAQIWGSEQFF. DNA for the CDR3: TGTGCCAGCAGCGCCCAGATCTGGGGAAGTGAGCAGTTCTTC.

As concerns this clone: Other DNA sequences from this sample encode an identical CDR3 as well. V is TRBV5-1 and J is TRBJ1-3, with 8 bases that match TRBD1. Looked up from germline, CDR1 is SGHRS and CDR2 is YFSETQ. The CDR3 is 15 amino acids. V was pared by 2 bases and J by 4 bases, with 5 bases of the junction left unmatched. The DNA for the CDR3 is TGCGCCAGCAGCTTAGGACAGGGAGCAGGAAACACCATATATTTT. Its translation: CASSLGQGAGNTIYF.

CDR3 nucleotides: TGTGCCAGCAGTTCAGGGGAGGCCTATGGCTACACCTTC. It specifies CASSSGEAYGYTF. This rearrangement joins TRBV28 to TRBJ1-2; a possible D gene is TRBD1 (6 bases). From germline, CDR1 is MDHEN and CDR2 SYDVKM. There are 13 residues in the CDR3. With 4 bases removed from V and 4 bases from J, the gap between germline ends came to 10 bases.

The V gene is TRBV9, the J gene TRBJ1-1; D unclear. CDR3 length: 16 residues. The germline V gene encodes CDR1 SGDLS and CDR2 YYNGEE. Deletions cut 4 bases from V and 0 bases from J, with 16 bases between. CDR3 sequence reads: CASSKDPRGMNTEAFF. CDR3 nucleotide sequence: TGTGCCAGCAGCAAAGACCCCCGCGGCATGAACACTGAAGCTTTCTTT.

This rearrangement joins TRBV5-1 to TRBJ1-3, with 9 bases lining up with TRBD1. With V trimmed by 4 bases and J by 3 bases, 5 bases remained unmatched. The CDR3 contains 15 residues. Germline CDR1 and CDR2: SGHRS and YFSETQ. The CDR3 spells CASSRTGGNGNTIYF. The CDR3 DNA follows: TGCGCCAGCAGCCGTACAGGGGGCAATGGAAACACCATATATTTT.

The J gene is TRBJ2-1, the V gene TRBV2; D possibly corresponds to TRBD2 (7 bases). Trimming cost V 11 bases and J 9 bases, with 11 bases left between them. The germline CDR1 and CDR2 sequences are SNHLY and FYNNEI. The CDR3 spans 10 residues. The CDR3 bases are TGTGCCGTAGGGGGGGGTGAGCAGTTCTTC. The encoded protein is CAVGGGEQFF. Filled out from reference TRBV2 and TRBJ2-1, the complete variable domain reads EPEVTQTPSHQVTQMGQEVILRCVPISNHLYFYWYRQILGQKVEFLVSFYNNEISEKSEIFDDQFSVERPDGSNFTLKIRSTKLEDSAMYFCAVGGGEQFFGPGTRLTVL.

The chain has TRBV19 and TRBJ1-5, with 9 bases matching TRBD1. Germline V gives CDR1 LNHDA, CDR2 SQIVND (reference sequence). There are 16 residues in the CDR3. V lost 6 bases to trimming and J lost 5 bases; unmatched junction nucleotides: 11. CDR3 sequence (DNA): TGTGCCAGTAGACCGACCGGGACAGGGTTCGATCAGCCCCAGCATTTT. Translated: CASRPTGTGFDQPQHF.

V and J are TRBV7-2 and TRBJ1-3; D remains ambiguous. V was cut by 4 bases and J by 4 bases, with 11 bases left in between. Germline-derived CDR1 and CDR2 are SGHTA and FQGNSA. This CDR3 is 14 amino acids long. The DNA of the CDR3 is TGTGCCAGCAGCTCCCCCGGGGTAGGAAACACCATATATTTT. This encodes CASSSPGVGNTIYF.